This T cell receptor (beta chain) comes out of a study of tumor and adjacent non-tumor tissue in lung cancer. About the study: Samples averaged roughly 4.3 million productive TCRbeta reads each. Study observations and caveats: Compared with tumor, normal lung showed significantly lower TCR diversity.

The template was RNA from unsorted bulk tissue. Newly diagnosed lung cancer patients had thoracic surgery in China, August–late 2014, without prior chemotherapy. The CDR3 loop spans 13 amino acids. Looked up from germline, CDR1 is SGHAT and CDR2 is FQNNGV. Turning to this clonotype: No antigen is known for it. Compared with germline, one end of the junction differs, possibly owing to a read error.

TCRbeta libraries were built with three rounds of nested PCR, modified from ARM-PCR. In TCRdb, the multiplex PCR reads were re-called with MiXCR into one record per CDR3 protein. Among more than 90,000 distinct CDR3 sequences, roughly 66% were seen once, and the ten largest hold around 19%. The chain has TRBV11-2 and TRBJ1-2; D is unresolved. The sequencing sample was made of lung tumor tissue. The sequence was obtained from a man aged 55-75 years with non-small cell lung cancer. For the CDR3, the DNA is TGTGCCAGTAGCTTATTGAGAAAAATAGGCTACACCTTT. This sequence encodes CASSLLRKIGYTF.